This TCR beta chain was captured by sequencing in a study of CD8 T cells in Susac syndrome. In blood CD8+ and CD4+ T cells, TCR beta underwent sequencing. Multiple sclerosis controls were treatment-naive patients with stable or active relapsing-remitting disease. Negative isolation yielded CD8+ and CD4+ T cells; FACS enriched TEMRA cells. This clonotype was observed once. Reverse transcription of 0.5 to 1 ug RNA used random hexamers. Coverage of TCR beta CDR3 amplification by immunoSEQ multiplex PCR extended to 54 Vbeta and 13 Jbeta. TCRdb reprocessed the immunoSEQ multiplex PCR reads with MiXCR, giving one entry per CDR3 protein. This sample has approximately 53,000 distinct CDR3 sequences, with 93% found just once. Between the trimmed V and J ends, which lost 0 bases and 2 bases, there was a span of 11 bases. The CDR3 has 15 amino acids. CDR1 and CDR2 (germline): MNHNY, SVGAGI (reference sequence).

Input material: CD8+ T cells from PBMCs. The TCR sequence derives from a human donor with multiple sclerosis. V and J are TRBV6-6 and TRBJ2-7, with D hard to call. The CDR3 sequence is CASSYSSPETYEQYF. For the CDR3, the DNA is TGTGCCAGCAGTTACTCCAGCCCGGAGACCTACGAGCAGTACTTC.